Shown below are 25 T cell receptor beta chains from a single sample sequenced in a study of Ad26.COV2.S vaccination and SARS-CoV-2 variants. Treatment reported: 15 to 20 received Ad26.COV2.S at low or high dose, single or two shots; about 5 received placebo; per-sample allocation not given. The study sampled participants on day 63 after the first vaccine or placebo injection. The repertoire was sequenced with immunoSEQ multiplex PCR; TCRdb's copy has only in-frame clones and lacks some. The table records about 350,000 clones, around 90% of them present only once. Material: peripheral blood, obtained in a trial of Ad26.COV2.S vaccine versus placebo. These receptors came from a person between 18 and 65 years old who received the Ad26.COV2.S COVID-19 vaccine or a placebo.

The gene calls are TRBV5-5 and TRBJ1-5; 7 bases agree with TRBD1. The CDR3 spans 15 residues. CDR1 and CDR2 from the germline V gene are SGHKS and YYEKEE (reference sequence). Trimming took 4 bases from V and 2 from J; bases not matched to a gene: 6. For the CDR3, the DNA is TGTGCCAGCAGCATCGGACAGGCAGGCAATCAGCCCCAGCATTTT. It codes for CASSIGQAGNQPQHF.

This chain joins TRBV19 and TRBJ2-3; a possible D gene is TRBD1 (7 bases). CDR1 is LNHDA and CDR2 is SQIVND in the germline V gene (reference sequence). The V and J ends lost 5 bases and 0 bases respectively, with 15 bases between them. CDR3 length: 16 residues. The CDR3 here is CASSRQGGPSTDTQYF. CDR3 DNA sequence: TGTGCCAGTAGTCGACAGGGAGGACCTAGCACAGATACGCAGTATTTT. Complete variable domain (other parts from reference TRBV19 and TRBJ2-3): DGGITQSPKYLFRKEGQNVTLSCEQNLNHDAMYWYRQDPGQGLRLIYYSQIVNDFQKGDIAEGYSVSREKKESFPLTVTSAQKNPTAFYLCASSRQGGPSTDTQYFGPGTRLTVL.

The V call is TRBV29-1, the J call TRBJ2-7, with unresolved D. The length of the CDR3 is 12 residues. The ends were cut back, 5 bases at V and 4 bases at J, with 12 bases in the middle. The germline CDR1 and CDR2 sequences are SQVTM and ANQGSEA. The CDR3 DNA reads TGCAGCGTTCTTAACATACGATACGAGCAGTACTTC. It specifies CSVLNIRYEQYF.

The chain employs TRBV11-3 and TRBJ2-1; the D gene could be TRBD1 or TRBD2 (5 bases each). Germline loops: CDR1 SGHNT, CDR2 YENEEA. The V end was cut by 1 base, the J end by 8 bases, with 12 bases between. This CDR3 comprises 14 residues. CDR3 protein: CASSLGPLGDEQFF. CDR3 nucleotide sequence: TGTGCCAGCAGCTTAGGCCCCCTGGGGGATGAGCAGTTCTTC. Drawing the rest from reference TRBV11-3 and TRBJ2-1, the complete variable domain is EAGVVQSPRYKIIEKKQPVAFWCNPISGHNTLYWYLQNLGQGPELLIRYENEEAVDDSQLPKDRFSAERLKGVDSTLKIQPAELGDSAVYLCASSLGPLGDEQFFGPGTRLTVL.

The chain joins TRBV5-6 to TRBJ2-7; TRBD2 might be the D (5 bases). V was trimmed by 3 bases and J by 3 bases, leaving 16 bases between them. Germline CDR1 SGHDT, CDR2 YYEEEE. CDR3 size: 15 residues. The CDR3 is CASSSMGLAGYEQYF. The CDR3 bases are TGTGCCAGCAGCTCCATGGGTCTAGCAGGCTACGAGCAGTACTTC.

This sequence joins TRBV3-1 (or the pseudogene TRBV3-2) and TRBJ2-5, with a possible D match to TRBD2 (5 bases). Trimming took 4 bases from V and 5 from J, leaving 20 bases between them. CDR1 and CDR2 (germline): LGHDT, YNNKEL (reference sequence). CDR3 length: 16 amino acids. CDR3 region: CASSPSTQDRGETQYF. The CDR3 region has the DNA TGTGCCAGCAGCCCTTCCACCCAAGATAGAGGGGAGACCCAGTACTTC.

This clone turned up a few times. This chain joins TRBV7-9 and TRBJ2-3; maybe TRBD2 (5 bases). Germline CDR1 and CDR2: SEHNR and FQNEAQ (reference sequence). CDR3 length: 11 amino acids. V lost 3 bases, J lost 8 bases, and 6 bases lay in between. In nucleotides, the CDR3 is TGTGCCAGCAGCTTTGAGGGTACGCAGTATTTT. It is translated as CASSFEGTQYF.

The V gene is TRBV4-2, the J gene TRBJ2-1, with TRBD1 matching 9 bases. Germline V CDR1 and CDR2: LGHNA, YNFKEQ. Unmatched junction bases numbered 12, after V lost 3 bases and J lost 9 bases. The length of the CDR3 is 16 residues. DNA of the CDR3: TGTGCCAGCAGCCAGGGTGGGACAGGGAAGAGCAGTGAGCAGTTCTTC. The encoded protein is CASSQGGTGKSSEQFF.

There are a few counts of this clone. This chain links TRBV6-5 with TRBJ1-1; D is possibly TRBD1 (5 bases). CDR3 length: 14 amino acids. Trimming pared 9 bases from V and 1 base from J, leaving 15 bases between. Germline assignment: CDR1 MNHEY and CDR2 SVGAGI. CDR3 in DNA: TGTGCCAGTATTTTGGGAGGGACGAACACTGAAGCTTTCTTT. It is translated as CASILGGTNTEAFF.

V gene TRBV7-9 combines with J gene TRBJ2-1; D possibly uses TRBD1 or TRBD2 (5 bases each). The germline gives CDR1 SEHNR, CDR2 FQNEAQ (reference sequence). Trimming stripped 5 bases from V and 3 bases from J, with 17 bases between. The CDR3 contains 16 residues. In DNA, the CDR3 is TGTGCCAGCAGCGGGACCTCGGGGTCTCACTACAATGAGCAGTTCTTC. Translating it yields CASSGTSGSHYNEQFF.

The gene calls are TRBV3-1 (or the pseudogene TRBV3-2) and TRBJ2-1; 8 bases agree with TRBD2. CDR3 length: 17 residues. Germline lookup yields CDR1 LGHDT and CDR2 YNNKEL (reference sequence). The V gene end was trimmed by 1 base and the J gene end by 0 bases; junction bases not matched to a gene: 5. The chain's CDR3 is CASSQVGLASSYNEQFF. The CDR3 region has the DNA TGTGCCAGCAGCCAAGTCGGACTAGCTAGCTCCTACAATGAGCAGTTCTTC.

Remarks on this clone: Its ends do not fully match the called genes, so a read error is possible. Additional DNA sequences in this sample encode the identical CDR3. The chain is built from TRBV6-5 and TRBJ1-6; D unclear. The CDR3 has 13 residues. Germline values: CDR1 MNHEY, CDR2 SVGAGI. The CDR3 region is CASSGAYNSPLHF. The CDR3 DNA sequence: TGCGCCAGCAGCGGGGCCTATAATTCACCCCTCCACTTT.

This sequence joins TRBV3-1 (or the pseudogene TRBV3-2) and TRBJ2-5, with D possibly TRBD2 on 5 matching bases. The CDR3 runs to 13 residues. Germline CDR1 and CDR2: LGHDT and YNNKEL (reference sequence). Trimming took off 8 bases at V and 9 bases at J, with 19 bases between the two ends. The CDR3 region is CASGRVEVGAQYF. The CDR3, as DNA: TGTGCCAGCGGGCGAGTCGAGGTCGGGGCCCAGTACTTC.

The table lists this clone with a few counts. The gene calls are TRBV14 and TRBJ1-1; D might be TRBD1 (5 bases). The length of the CDR3 is 15 residues. Looked up from germline, CDR1 is SGHDN and CDR2 is FVKESK. The V end was cut by 4 bases, the J end by 4 bases, with 16 bases between. The CDR3 spells CASSPLEWGFTEAFF. The CDR3 DNA reads TGTGCCAGCAGCCCCCTAGAGTGGGGGTTCACTGAAGCTTTCTTT.

This chain joins TRBV19 and TRBJ2-1; TRBD1 matches 7 bases. Germline-derived CDR1 and CDR2 are LNHDA and SQIVND (reference sequence). The CDR3 runs 14 residues. V shed 4 bases and J 4 bases; nucleotides not matched to a gene: 4. Written as DNA, the CDR3 is TGTGCCAGTAGTAAAGGGGGCTCGTACAATGAGCAGTTCTTC. Translated: CASSKGGSYNEQFF.

V is TRBV28 and J is TRBJ2-7; D unresolved. Trimming stripped 2 bases from V and 7 bases from J, with 12 bases between. Per the germline V gene, CDR1 is MDHEN and CDR2 is SYDVKM. The length of the CDR3 is 13 residues. The CDR3 nucleotides read TGTGCCAGCAGTTTAACACAGCAAGGGGAGCAGTACTTC. Amino acid sequence: CASSLTQQGEQYF.

This clone was seen only a few times. The chain is built from TRBV4-2 and TRBJ1-1; no reliable D call. Deletions cut 4 bases from V and 2 bases from J, with 2 bases between. Germline values: CDR1 LGHNA, CDR2 YNFKEQ. The CDR3 length is 11 residues. Here the CDR3 reads CASSLNTEAFF. CDR3 DNA: TGTGCCAGCAGCCTTAACACTGAAGCTTTCTTT.

The gene calls are TRBV9 and TRBJ2-7; possible D gene TRBD2, 6 bases. Germline V lookup: CDR1 SGDLS, CDR2 YYNGEE. V was cut by 0 bases and J by 3 bases, with 10 bases left in between. CDR3 length equals 14 residues. The DNA of the CDR3 is TGTGCCAGCAGCGTAGGGCAGGGACTCTACGAGCAGTACTTC. This encodes CASSVGQGLYEQYF.

The chain links TRBV2 to TRBJ2-2; TRBD2 matches at 12 bases. V gave up 7 bases and J gave up 1 base; unmatched junction bases: 4. From germline, CDR1 is SNHLY and CDR2 FYNNEI. This CDR3 region has 16 residues. The CDR3 DNA reads as TGTGCCAGCACGCCTAGCGGGGGGGTGAACACCGGGGAGCTGTTTTTT. This gives the protein CASTPSGGVNTGELFF.

The chain has TRBV3-1 (or the pseudogene TRBV3-2) and TRBJ1-6; 9 positions match TRBD1. From germline, CDR1 is LGHDT and CDR2 YNNKEL (reference sequence). Trimming took 6 bases from V and 9 from J; bases not matched to a gene: 9. The CDR3 runs to 15 residues. The DNA for the CDR3 is TGTGCCAGCAGACCCGAGACAGGGGGACGTTCACCCCTCCACTTT. Encoded protein: CASRPETGGRSPLHF.

V and J are TRBV2 and TRBJ2-1; 7 positions match TRBD1. Germline V gives CDR1 SNHLY, CDR2 FYNNEI. The ends lost 6 bases at V and 5 bases at J; junction bases unmatched: 1. The CDR3 has 12 amino acids. The CDR3 DNA is TGTGCCAGCAGGGACAGGAACAATGAGCAGTTCTTC. Translation: CASRDRNNEQFF.

This clone was seen a handful of times. The same CDR3 arises from other DNA sequences in this sample as well. The chain uses TRBV27 and TRBJ1-5; TRBD1 agrees at 7 bases. Trimming cost V 6 bases and J 4 bases; bases outside gene matches: 3. This CDR3 contains 13 residues. Germline V CDR1 and CDR2: MNHEY, SMNVEV (reference sequence). CDR3 sequence reads: CASSNRGNQPQHF. The CDR3 region has the DNA TGTGCCAGCAGCAACAGGGGTAATCAGCCCCAGCATTTT.

V gene TRBV12-5 combines with J gene TRBJ2-1; maybe TRBD1 (6 bases). CDR1 is LGHNT and CDR2 is FRNRAP in the germline V gene. With 2 bases removed from V and 11 bases from J, the gap between germline ends came to 10 bases. This CDR3 has 12 residues. The CDR3 is CASGLMGTKQFF. The CDR3 DNA reads as TGTGCTAGTGGTTTGATGGGGACAAAGCAGTTCTTC.

The V gene is TRBV11-2, the J gene TRBJ1-2; 8 bases are shared with TRBD1. V dropped 0 bases and J dropped 10; count of bases not matched to a gene: 4. The CDR3 is 13 amino acids. The V gene's germline CDR1 is SGHAT and CDR2 FQNNGV. CDR3 nucleotides: TGTGCCAGCAGCTTAGATCCTCAGGGGGCCTACACCTTC. The encoded protein is CASSLDPQGAYTF.

This clone was counted a single time. The V call is TRBV14, the J call TRBJ2-7; D might be TRBD1 (5 bases). Trimming cost V 1 base and J 0 bases, with 13 bases left between them. Germline V lookup: CDR1 SGHDN, CDR2 FVKESK. The CDR3 covers 16 residues. In nucleotides, the CDR3 is TGTGCCAGCAGCCAAGCGACAGCCAAAGACTCCTACGAGCAGTACTTC. Its translation is CASSQATAKDSYEQYF.